This T cell receptor beta chain was recorded in a study of shared T cell receptors in the human thymus. Profiling relied on immunoSEQ multiplex PCR, and the TCRdb table lists in-frame clones only, not all of them. The sample includes approximately 730,000 clones, approximately 85% of them seen just once. The V gene lost 3 bases and the J gene lost 3 bases, with 14 bases spanning the gap. The CDR3 is 15 residues long. Per germline, CDR1 SGHAT and CDR2 FQNNGV. This sample also appeared in a second study, on human thymus T cells. According to that study: Healthy Finnish infants having corrective surgery for congenital heart defects served as donors. Obtained as resections during corrective heart surgery, the thymus tissue was then studied. Across thymic and blood repertoires, the usage of V and J genes appeared to be biased. Related research described strongly overlapping thymic repertoires in unrelated people.

The V gene is TRBV11-2, the J gene TRBJ1-2, with a possible D match to TRBD1 (6 bases). The sequence derives from a girl less than two years old with a congenital heart defect. Sequenced: thymocytes. The CDR3 region has the DNA TGTGCCAGCAGCTTTAGGGGGTCGCTGGACTATGGCTACACCTTC. Translated, it gives CASSFRGSLDYGYTF.